These 6 T cell receptor beta chains share one sample of origin, sequenced in a study of cytomegalovirus exposure and HLA in healthy donors. It was with 60 Vbeta and 13 Jbeta primers that the PCR ran. Profiling relied on immunoSEQ multiplex PCR, and the TCRdb table lists in-frame clones only, not all of them. The sample has 55,000 to 70,000 clones; roughly four fifths are singletons. The sample taken for sequencing was PBMCs. Receptors originate from a woman aged 60 to 75 in good health and CMV-seropositive.

In the case of this clone: Additional DNA sequences in this sample encode the identical CDR3. The chain has TRBV5-4 and TRBJ2-6; 12 bases are shared with TRBD2. CDR1 SGHNT and CDR2 YYREEE come from the germline V gene (reference sequence). CDR3 length: 18 residues. V trimming: 0 bases; J trimming: 2 bases; junction bases outside the gene matches: 3. CDR3 DNA: TGTGCCAGCAGCTTGGCTAGCGGGGGGGTCGCTGGGGCCAACGTCCTGACTTTC. It encodes CASSLASGGVAGANVLTF.

In its sample, this clone was seen a few times. This chain's CDR3 is CASSPATGGGTTEAFF. CDR3 nucleotides: TGTGCCAGCAGCCCGGCGACAGGGGGCGGAACGACTGAAGCTTTCTTT. The rearrangement joins TRBV7-9 to TRBJ1-1; TRBD1 matches 10 bases. Looked up from germline, CDR1 is SEHNR and CDR2 is FQNEAQ (reference sequence). There are 16 residues in the CDR3. V was clipped by 5 bases and J by 5 bases; unmatched bases: 11.

V usage is TRBV5-1 and J usage is TRBJ2-3, with 10 positions matching TRBD2. The CDR3 is made up of 17 amino acids. Germline V gene sequence: CDR1 SGHRS, CDR2 YFSETQ. Trimming removed 0 bases from V and 3 bases from J; junction bases left unmatched: 7. CDR3 region: CASSLAILAGRTDTQYF. In nucleotides, the CDR3 is TGCGCCAGCAGCTTGGCCATACTAGCGGGGAGGACAGATACGCAGTATTTT.

Written as DNA, the CDR3 is TGCGCCAGCAGCCCCCTAGACAGGGGAGTTGGCTACACCTTC. Its protein product is CASSPLDRGVGYTF. V is TRBV5-1 and J is TRBJ1-2; 8 bases map to TRBD1. Germline CDR1 SGHRS, CDR2 YFSETQ. This CDR3 comprises 14 residues. Unmatched junction bases numbered 9, after V lost 4 bases and J lost 7 bases.

This clone has just one count. V and J are TRBV5-6 and TRBJ2-3; D may be TRBD2 (6 bases). The germline V gene encodes CDR1 SGHDT and CDR2 YYEEEE. Trimming took off 1 base at V and 2 bases at J, with 14 bases between the two ends. This CDR3 has 16 residues. The CDR3 DNA is TGTGCCAGCAGCTTGTTGGCGGGGCCCATCACAGATACGCAGTATTTT. It translates to CASSLLAGPITDTQYF.

CDR3 DNA sequence: TGCGCCAGCAGCTTGTCGGGGATGGAGCAGTACTTC. Encoded protein: CASSLSGMEQYF. The rearrangement links TRBV5-1 to TRBJ2-7; maybe TRBD2 (5 bases). The CDR3 runs 12 residues. Germline assignment: CDR1 SGHRS and CDR2 YFSETQ. V dropped 1 base and J dropped 7 bases, with 9 bases sitting between them.